One sample yielded the 2 T cell receptor beta chains listed below, sequenced in a study of blood T cell repertoires in COVID-19 (dated by TCRdb to about 2020). The library came from the immunoSEQ multiplex PCR assay. TCRdb took over this immuneACCESS table, retaining in-frame rearrangements with V and J assigned. Such tables are incomplete; in checked studies, under half of the missing clones stem from an unresolved V gene, and the remainder is unexplained. A total of around 250,000 clones appear in this sample, around 82% of them only once. The ten largest make up 5.7% of the sample. Specimen: peripheral blood. The receptors here all came from an elderly man with acute or convalescent COVID-19.

The chain couples TRBV6-1 to TRBJ2-7, with TRBD2 as a possible D gene (5 bases). The germline gives CDR1 MNHNS, CDR2 SASEGT. The CDR3 totals 15 residues. Trimming took off 2 bases at V and 2 bases at J, with 13 bases between the two ends. CDR3 nucleotide sequence: TGTGCCAGCAGTGAAAGGCTTTTGGAGGCCTACGAGCAGTACTTC. As protein: CASSERLLEAYEQYF.

This sequence joins TRBV6-5 and TRBJ1-1; D is perhaps TRBD1 (5 bases). V shed 0 bases and J shed 4 bases, with 9 bases lying between them. The germline gives CDR1 MNHEY, CDR2 SVGAGI. This CDR3 is 14 amino acids long. The CDR3 here is CASSYSWGGTEAFF. The DNA of the CDR3 is TGTGCCAGCAGTTACTCCTGGGGGGGCACTGAAGCTTTCTTT.